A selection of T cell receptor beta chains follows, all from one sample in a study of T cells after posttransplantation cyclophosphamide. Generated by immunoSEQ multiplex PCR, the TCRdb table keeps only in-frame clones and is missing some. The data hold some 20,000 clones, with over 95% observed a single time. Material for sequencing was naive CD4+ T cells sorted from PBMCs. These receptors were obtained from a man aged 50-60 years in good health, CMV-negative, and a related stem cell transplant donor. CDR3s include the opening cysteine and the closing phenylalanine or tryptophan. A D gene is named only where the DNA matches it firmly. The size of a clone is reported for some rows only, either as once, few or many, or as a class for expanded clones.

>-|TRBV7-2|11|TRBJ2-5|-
TGTGCCAGCAGCTTGGGGAGGACCCAGTACTTC
CASSLGRTQYF
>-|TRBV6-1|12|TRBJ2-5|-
TGTGCCAGCAGAGCGTACCAAGAGACCCAGTACTTC
CASRAYQETQYF
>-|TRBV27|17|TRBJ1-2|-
TGTGCCAGCAGTTTATCGGGGCGTTTGGAGCTAGGAAATGGCTACACCTTC
CASSLSGRLELGNGYTF
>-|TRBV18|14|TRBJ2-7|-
TGTGCCAGCCATCGGGGGTCTAGCTCCTACGAGCAGTACTTC
CASHRGSSSYEQYF
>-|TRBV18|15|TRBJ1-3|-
TGTGCCAGCTCACCCTCGCCGGGGGTTGGAAACACCATATATTTT
CASSPSPGVGNTIYF
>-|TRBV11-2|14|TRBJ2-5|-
TGTGCCAGCAGCTTCCTAGCGAGTCAAGAGACCCAGTACTTC
CASSFLASQETQYF
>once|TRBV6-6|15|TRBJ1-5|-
TGTGCCAGCAGTTATCACGGACTTTACAATCAGCCCCAGCATTTT
CASSYHGLYNQPQHF
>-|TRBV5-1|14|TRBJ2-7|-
TGCGCCAGCAGCCGGACAGTTAACTCCTACGAGCAGTACTTC
CASSRTVNSYEQYF
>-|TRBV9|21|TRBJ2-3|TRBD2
TGTGCCAGCAGCGTAGGCATCGTCCGGGGACTAGCGGGGGGGCGCACAGATACGCAGTATTTT
CASSVGIVRGLAGGRTDTQYF
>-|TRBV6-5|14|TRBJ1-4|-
TGTGCCAGCAGTTTAGGGGCAGATGCGGAAAAACTGTTTTTT
CASSLGADAEKLFF
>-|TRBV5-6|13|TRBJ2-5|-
TGTGCCAGCAGCCCGTCCTACCAAGAGACCCAGTACTTC
CASSPSYQETQYF
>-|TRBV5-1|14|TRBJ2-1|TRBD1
TGCGCCAGCAGCTTCCAAACCGACAGGGGAGAGCAGTTCTTC
CASSFQTDRGEQFF
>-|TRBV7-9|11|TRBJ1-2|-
TGTGCCAGCAGCTTTCAGGGAGGCTACACCTTC
CASSFQGGYTF
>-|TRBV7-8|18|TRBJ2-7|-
TGTGCCAGCAGCTTAGCCAGATTTCCGGGGTCACAAGGGTACGAGCAGTACTTC
CASSLARFPGSQGYEQYF
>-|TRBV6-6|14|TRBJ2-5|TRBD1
TGTGCCAGCAGTAGCCCAGGGGGCGCGGAGACCCAGTACTTC
CASSSPGGAETQYF
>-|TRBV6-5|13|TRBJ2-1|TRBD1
TGTGCCAGCAGCCCAGGGGGATGGGGAGAGCAGTTCTTC
CASSPGGWGEQFF
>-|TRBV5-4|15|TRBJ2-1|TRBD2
TGTGCCAGCAGCTCGCGACTAGCGGGGGTCAATGAGCAGTTCTTC
CASSSRLAGVNEQFF
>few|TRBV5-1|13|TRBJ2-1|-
TGCGCCAGCAGCTTGCCCCGGTACAATGAGCAGTTCTTC
CASSLPRYNEQFF
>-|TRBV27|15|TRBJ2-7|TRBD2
TGTGCCAGCAGTTCGGTACTAGCGGGGGCGGGCGAGCAGTACTTC
CASSSVLAGAGEQYF
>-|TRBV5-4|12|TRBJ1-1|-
TGTGCCAGCAGCTTATCGGGACTGGAAGCTTTCTTT
CASSLSGLEAFF
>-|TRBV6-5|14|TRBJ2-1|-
TGTGCCAGCAGTTACCCGGGAAACTCGGGTGAGCAGTTCTTC
CASSYPGNSGEQFF
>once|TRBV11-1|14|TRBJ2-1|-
TGTGCCAGCAGCTTAAGAGTCCGATACAATGAGCAGTTCTTC
CASSLRVRYNEQFF
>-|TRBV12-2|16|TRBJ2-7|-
TGTGCAAGTCGCTCCCCTGAAAGCGGGAGTTCCTACGAGCAGTACTTC
CASRSPESGSSYEQYF
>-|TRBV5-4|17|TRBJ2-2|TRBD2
TGTGCCAGCAGCCTCCCCTCTAGCGGGGTAAACACCGGGGAGCTGTTTTTT
CASSLPSSGVNTGELFF
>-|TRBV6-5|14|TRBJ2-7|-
TGTGCCAGCAGTTACTCGAAACAGAGCTACGAGCAGTACTTC
CASSYSKQSYEQYF
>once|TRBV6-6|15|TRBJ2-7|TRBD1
TGTGCCAGCAGTTATTCCGGACAGGGGACTTACGAGCAGTACTTC
CASSYSGQGTYEQYF
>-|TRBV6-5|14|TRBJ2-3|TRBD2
TGTGCCAGCGCTGCTAGCGGAAACACAGATACGCAGTATTTT
CASAASGNTDTQYF
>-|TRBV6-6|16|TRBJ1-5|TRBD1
TGTGCCAGCAGGGGACGGACAGGGGACGACAATCAGCCCCAGCATTTT
CASRGRTGDDNQPQHF
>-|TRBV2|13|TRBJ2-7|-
TGTGCCAGCGTACAGGGACGGTACTACGAGCAGTACTTC
CASVQGRYYEQYF